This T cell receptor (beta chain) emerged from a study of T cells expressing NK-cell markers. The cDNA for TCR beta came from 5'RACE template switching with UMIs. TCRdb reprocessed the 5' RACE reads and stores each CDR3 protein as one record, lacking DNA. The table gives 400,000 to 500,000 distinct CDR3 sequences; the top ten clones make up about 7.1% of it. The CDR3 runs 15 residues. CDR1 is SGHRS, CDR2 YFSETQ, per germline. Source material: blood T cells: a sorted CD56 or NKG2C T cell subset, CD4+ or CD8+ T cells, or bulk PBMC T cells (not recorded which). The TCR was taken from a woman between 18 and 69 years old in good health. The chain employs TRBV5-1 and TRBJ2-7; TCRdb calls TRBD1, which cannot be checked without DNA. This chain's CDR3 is CASSRGGGIAYEQYF.